This TCR beta chain is from a study of blood T cell repertoires in COVID-19. On the study more broadly: Sites across the United States, Italy and Spain contributed samples from acute and convalescent COVID-19. Sources were T cells, B-cell-depleted T cells, or PBMCs; the material itself was cDNA or gDNA.

The CDR3 is made up of 18 amino acids. Germline CDR1 SGHVS, CDR2 FQNEAQ. Trimming cost V 5 bases and J 2 bases; bases outside gene matches: 12. Authors' processing steps: How many nucleated cells were present was estimated from reference gene primer amplification. Method: immunoSEQ multiplex PCR; TCRdb's copy keeps in-frame clones and lacks some. The DNA gave D and trimming, while V, J and clone size come from that table. The sample has about 370,000 clones, 90% seen once. This receptor was identified in a man aged 18-30 years with active or convalescent COVID-19. The sample consisted of peripheral blood. This chain uses TRBV7-8 with TRBJ2-5; 12 nucleotides agree with TRBD2. The CDR3 protein is CASSKTSGGLVWQETQYF. The CDR3 coding sequence is TGTGCCAGCAGCAAAACTAGCGGGGGGTTGGTTTGGCAAGAGACCCAGTACTTC.